This TCR beta chain originates from a study of OX40 agonist ivuxolimab in advanced cancers. Study information: Ivuxolimab was administered intravenously to patients at 0.01 to 10 mg/kg every 2 weeks.

Anyone with autoimmune disease history or systemic immunosuppression was excluded. Patients had blood sampled at baseline and again on cycle 4 day 1 and cycle 7 day 1. Method: immunoSEQ multiplex PCR; TCRdb's copy keeps in-frame clones and lacks some. The repertoire holds over 25,000 clones, 75% to 90% seen once, with 29% in the top ten. There are 13 residues in the CDR3. V shed 7 bases and J shed 4 bases, with 14 bases lying between them. The V gene's germline CDR1 is SEHNR and CDR2 FQNEAQ (reference sequence). Findings and limits, study-wide: More expanded clones were found, on average, in CD8+ than in CD4+ T cells.

As concerns this clone: Its target is unknown.

V gene TRBV7-9 combines with J gene TRBJ2-7; D uncertain. The material was CD4+ or CD8+ T cells sorted from blood, obtained in a trial of the OX40 agonist ivuxolimab. The source is an adult with an advanced solid tumor such as melanoma, head and neck, liver or kidney cancer. The CDR3 DNA reads as TGTGCCAGCACCCACCCAGGCAGTTACGAGCAGTACTTC. Amino acids: CASTHPGSYEQYF.